This TCR beta chain came from a study of response to subunit inactivated influenza vaccine (dated by TCRdb to 2016 to 2019). Concerning the study at large: The study used deep quantitative T cell receptor repertoire profiling to track responses to a trivalent subunit inactivated influenza vaccine.

The table lists this clonotype with a few counts. The target of this receptor is not known. Base qualities are missing; no much larger clone stands one base away. The library was made by RT-PCR. The run used an Illumina HiSeq 2500. The public reads were reanalyzed by TCRdb: fastp trimming at Q25, MiXCR alignment, in-frame beta chains only. CDR3 protein duplicates are merged, each entry listing the most common genes and DNA. In this sample the table shows more than 150,000 distinct CDR3 sequences, around 9% of which occur a single time. The top ten clonotypes cover approximately 11% of the sample. The investigation overall reported the following: According to the authors, only a limited number of new T cells may be recruited by each seasonal influenza vaccination.

The TCR sequence derives from a man aged 45-60 years who received an inactivated influenza vaccine. Donor details come from another sample of the same person, matched by shared clones. This material consisted of non-naive T cells sorted from PBMCs, taken on the day of vaccination. Explained via the paper, the cell subset or site label denotes: memory T cell fraction.

The CDR3 protein is CAWSYRAFVTEAFF. The base sequence is TGTGCCTGGAGTTATAGGGCCTTCGTCACTGAAGCTTTCTTT. The chain joins TRBV30 to TRBJ1-1, with no confidently assigned D gene. V was cut back by 2 bases and J by 4 bases, leaving a gap of 14 bases between them. Reading the germline V gene (reference sequence) gives CDR1 GTSNPN and CDR2 SVGIG. There are 14 amino acids in the CDR3, from cysteine to phenylalanine inclusive. The kept DNA is CDR3 alone, 42 bases in frame from the first base. Joined to the reference TRBV30 and TRBJ1-1 proteins, this CDR3 gives the full variable domain: SQTIHQWPATLVQPVGSPLSLECTVEGTSNPNLYWYRQAAGRGLQLLFYSVGIGQISSEVPQNLSASRPQDRQFILSSKKLLLSDSGFYLCAWSYRAFVTEAFFGQGTRLTVV.